Below are 20 T cell receptor beta chains sequenced from a single sample in a study of blood T cell dynamics during melanoma immunotherapy. This table comes from immunoSEQ multiplex PCR, and its TCRdb copy is limited to in-frame clones, with some not included. The sample has some 14,000 clones; roughly 94% are singletons. Noted time point: pre-treatment baseline. The specimen comprised effector memory CD8+ T cells from blood, sampled from a patient treated with checkpoint blockade. The receptor set was obtained from a human donor with melanoma.

The CDR3 is CASSPPTGEPYEQYF. DNA for the CDR3: TGTGCCAGCAGCCCTCCGACAGGAGAGCCGTACGAGCAGTACTTC. The rearrangement joins TRBV6-5 to TRBJ2-7; possibly TRBD1 for D (6 bases). Germline V gene sequence: CDR1 MNHEY, CDR2 SVGAGI. The CDR3 contains 15 residues. V lost 6 bases and J lost 4, with 19 bases in between.

The V gene is TRBV15, the J gene TRBJ2-3, with 7 nucleotides matching TRBD2. The CDR3 consists of 17 residues. Germline V CDR1 and CDR2: LNHNV, YYDKDF (reference sequence). After removal of 1 base from V and 0 bases from J, the junction contained 7 bases not matched to a gene. The CDR3 here is CATSRVGTSASTDTQYF. In DNA form, the CDR3 reads TGTGCCACCAGCAGAGTAGGAACTAGCGCTAGCACAGATACGCAGTATTTT.

The V gene is TRBV6-5, the J gene TRBJ1-1, with D unclear. Germline V gene sequence: CDR1 MNHEY, CDR2 SVGAGI. V shed 0 bases and J shed 8 bases, with 7 bases lying between them. This CDR3 is 12 amino acids long. CDR3 sequence (DNA): TGTGCCAGCAGTTACTCAGTGGGGGAAGCTTTCTTT. As protein: CASSYSVGEAFF.

The rearrangement joins TRBV11-2 to TRBJ2-1, with D unresolved. The length of the CDR3 is 15 residues. The germline gives CDR1 SGHAT, CDR2 FQNNGV. V was cut by 2 bases and J by 3 bases, with 11 bases left in between. CDR3 coding DNA: TGTGCCAGCAGCTTACGTAAAGAGGACTACAATGAGCAGTTCTTC. Protein: CASSLRKEDYNEQFF.

This chain connects TRBV5-1 to TRBJ2-3, with D hard to call. From germline, CDR1 is SGHRS and CDR2 YFSETQ. CDR3 length: 13 amino acids. V was cut by 5 bases and J by 0 bases, with 7 bases left in between. This CDR3 reads CASSPDSTDTQYF. The CDR3 nucleotides are TGCGCCAGCAGTCCTGACAGCACAGATACGCAGTATTTT.

The chain is built from TRBV14 and TRBJ2-7, with 11 bases fitting TRBD2. Germline-derived CDR1 and CDR2 are SGHDN and FVKESK. With 0 bases clipped from V and 5 bases from J, the junction kept 6 bases outside the gene matches. This CDR3 has 16 residues. In DNA form, the CDR3 reads TGTGCCAGCAGCCAAGACCTACTAGCGGGAGCGGACGAGCAGTACTTC. Translating gives CASSQDLLAGADEQYF.

The J gene is TRBJ2-1, the V gene TRBV27, with D tentatively TRBD1 or TRBD2 (5 bases each). Trimming stripped 5 bases from V and 1 base from J, with 9 bases between. The CDR3 runs 14 residues. Germline V lookup: CDR1 MNHEY, CDR2 SMNVEV (reference sequence). The CDR3 DNA sequence: TGTGCCAGCAGTGGTGGGACGTCCTACAATGAGCAGTTCTTC. Protein: CASSGGTSYNEQFF.

The chain links TRBV27 to TRBJ2-1; tentative D call: TRBD2 (6 bases). The V gene lost 5 bases and the J gene lost 7 bases, with 21 bases spanning the gap. Per the germline V gene, CDR1 is MNHEY and CDR2 is SMNVEV (reference sequence). There are 16 residues in the CDR3. The DNA of the CDR3 is TGTGCCAGCAGTCCGAGGCTCGTGGGAGGAGGGAATGAGCAGTTCTTC. It yields the protein CASSPRLVGGGNEQFF.

V is TRBV7-6 and J is TRBJ1-2; D uncertain. CDR3 size: 15 residues. The germline V and J ends were trimmed by 0 bases and 5 bases, with 13 bases remaining between them. Germline V gene sequence: CDR1 SGHVS, CDR2 FNYEAQ. DNA for the CDR3: TGTGCCAGCAGCTTAGCGACGGAATCCACGTATGGCTACACCTTC. This translates into CASSLATESTYGYTF.

This chain joins TRBV28 and TRBJ1-2; a possible D gene is TRBD1 (5 bases). The CDR3 runs 14 residues. Between the trimmed V and J ends, which lost 1 base and 1 base, there was a span of 7 bases. Germline values: CDR1 MDHEN, CDR2 SYDVKM. The CDR3 DNA sequence: TGTGCCAGCAGTTTATCAGGACATAACTATGGCTACACCTTC. Encoded protein: CASSLSGHNYGYTF.

The gene calls are TRBV7-2 and TRBJ2-1, with D possibly called TRBD1 or TRBD2 (6 bases each). Between the trimmed V and J ends, which lost 5 bases and 3 bases, there was a span of 17 bases. Germline loops: CDR1 SGHTA, CDR2 FQGNSA. The CDR3 extends over 16 amino acids. CDR3 DNA: TGTGCCAGCAGCCCAGAAGGGGGAGGAAACTACAATGAGCAGTTCTTC. This sequence encodes CASSPEGGGNYNEQFF.

The chain recombines TRBV5-4 with TRBJ1-2, with D possibly matching TRBD1 (5 bases). Germline V gene data show CDR1 as SGHNT and CDR2 as YYREEE (reference sequence). V was clipped by 4 bases and J by 6 bases, with 13 bases between them. CDR3 length: 13 amino acids. In nucleotides, the CDR3 is TGTGCCAGCAGCCTCGGGACTTTCAATGGCTACACCTTC. Its protein is CASSLGTFNGYTF.

The J gene is TRBJ2-2, the V gene TRBV9; 12 bases line up with TRBD2. The CDR3 consists of 16 residues. Trimming took 3 bases from V and 4 from J; bases not matched to a gene: 4. The germline gives CDR1 SGDLS, CDR2 YYNGEE. The CDR3 sequence: CASSDPGLAGTGELFF. The CDR3 bases are TGTGCCAGCAGCGATCCGGGACTAGCGGGCACCGGGGAGCTGTTTTTT.

The rearrangement joins TRBV13 to TRBJ2-6; TRBD1 is a possible D gene (7 bases). Trimming took 10 bases from V and 0 from J, leaving 16 bases between them. The germline V gene has CDR1 PRHDT and CDR2 FYEKMQ (reference sequence). The CDR3 contains 16 residues. DNA for the CDR3: TGTGCCACCGGGGGACAGACAGACTCTGGGGCCAACGTCCTGACTTTC. Its protein is CATGGQTDSGANVLTF.

The table lists this clone with a count of one. The chain couples TRBV27 to TRBJ2-7; tentatively, D is TRBD2 (5 bases). Trimming took 7 bases from V and 3 from J, leaving 19 bases between them. The CDR3 runs 15 residues. Per germline, CDR1 MNHEY and CDR2 SMNVEV (reference sequence). The CDR3 coding sequence is TGTGCCAGCAAACAACTAGGGAATACCCACTACGAGCAGTACTTC. This encodes CASKQLGNTHYEQYF.

The rearrangement links TRBV28 to TRBJ2-7; 9 positions match TRBD1. CDR3 length: 12 residues. The trim removed 6 bases at V and 6 bases at J, leaving 3 bases unmatched. In germline, CDR1 is MDHEN, CDR2 SYDVKM. The CDR3 sequence is CASSTDRGEQYF. The CDR3 region has the DNA TGTGCCAGCAGCACGGACAGGGGCGAGCAGTACTTC. The full variable domain, completed using reference TRBV28 and TRBJ2-7, is DVKVTQSSRYLVKRTGEKVFLECVQDMDHENMFWYRQDPGLGLRLIYFSYDVKMKEKGDIPEGYSVSREKKERFSLILESASTNQTSMYLCASSTDRGEQYFGPGTRLTVT.

The chain recombines TRBV19 with TRBJ1-1; D remains unclear. Germline V lookup: CDR1 LNHDA, CDR2 SQIVND (reference sequence). V gave up 3 bases and J gave up 3 bases, with 5 bases separating them. The CDR3 totals 12 residues. DNA of the CDR3: TGTGCCAGTAGTATCGGGTACACTGAAGCTTTCTTT. This translates into CASSIGYTEAFF.

The chain couples TRBV28 to TRBJ2-3; D possibly corresponds to TRBD1 (5 bases). The CDR3 has 14 residues. CDR1 and CDR2 from the germline V gene are MDHEN and SYDVKM. V was pared by 4 bases and J by 2 bases, with 10 bases between. CDR3 protein: CASSSDSYTDTQYF. The CDR3 coding sequence is TGTGCCAGCAGTTCTGACAGCTACACAGATACGCAGTATTTT. The variable domain in full, with the rest retrieved from reference TRBV28 and TRBJ2-3, is DVKVTQSSRYLVKRTGEKVFLECVQDMDHENMFWYRQDPGLGLRLIYFSYDVKMKEKGDIPEGYSVSREKKERFSLILESASTNQTSMYLCASSSDSYTDTQYFGPGTRLTVL.

The V and J genes are TRBV10-2 and TRBJ2-7, with 7 bases aligning to TRBD2. V was clipped by 2 bases and J by 1 base; unmatched bases: 2. The CDR3 has 14 amino acids. In germline, CDR1 is WSHSY, CDR2 SAAADI. The CDR3 loop is CASSEERESYEQYF. CDR3 DNA: TGCGCCAGCAGTGAGGAGCGGGAATCCTACGAGCAGTACTTC.

J is TRBJ1-3 and V is TRBV15, with D perhaps matching TRBD1 (5 bases). CDR1 is LNHNV, CDR2 YYDKDF, per germline (reference sequence). The CDR3 sequence is 14 residues long. The V gene lost 4 bases and the J gene lost 0 bases, with 7 bases spanning the gap. In DNA form, the CDR3 reads TGTGCCACCAGCACCAGGGTCTCTGGAAACACCATATATTTT. As protein: CATSTRVSGNTIYF.